This TCR beta chain was sequenced in a study of cytomegalovirus exposure and HLA in healthy donors. TCRdb's table, derived via immunoSEQ multiplex PCR, lists solely in-frame clones and lacks some. The table includes about 120,000 clones, about 84% detected once. Details on this clone: Its matching antigen is unknown.

Whole-study findings and limits: The listing of 150 to 200 TCR beta chains classed them as cytomegalovirus-associated. For cytomegalovirus status, the classifier reportedly gave diagnoses with high specificity and sensitivity.

Trimming cost V 3 bases and J 4 bases; bases outside gene matches: 4. The CDR3 spans 14 residues. In germline, CDR1 is LNHDA, CDR2 SQIVND (reference sequence). Sequenced input: PBMCs. This chain links TRBV19 with TRBJ2-3, with TRBD1 identical over 7 bases. This receptor was taken from a man between 18 and 35 years old in good health and CMV-seronegative. CDR3 loop: CASSIQGVSDTQYF. As DNA, the CDR3 is TGTGCCAGTAGTATCCAGGGGGTATCAGATACGCAGTATTTT.